This T cell receptor beta chain comes out of a study of OX40 agonist ivuxolimab in advanced cancers. About the study as a whole: The costimulatory receptor OX40 (CD134) was targeted by ivuxolimab, a fully human IgG2 agonistic monoclonal antibody. Intravenous ivuxolimab was administered to patients every 2 weeks at six dose levels: 0.01, 0.1, 0.3, 1.5, 3 and 10 mg/kg. Among the approximately 50 dose-escalation patients, some 19 had hepatocellular carcinoma, roughly 15 melanoma, 9 renal cell carcinoma and 9 head and neck cancer. The dose-escalation cohort was 80% to 90% male with a mean age of approximately 59 years, ranging from about 23 to 85. Patients were allowed to have had prior anti-PD-1, anti-PD-L1 or anti-CTLA-4 therapy, and approximately 40% of the dose-escalation patients had been treated with checkpoint inhibitors. Partial responses occurred in three dose-escalation patients: two with cutaneous melanoma and one with hepatocellular carcinoma. The point of sequencing TCRbeta in the periphery was to test whether ivuxolimab changed TCR sequence diversity and drove clonal T-cell expansion. The monotherapy dose-escalation portion (N = 52 patients) of the phase I ivuxolimab trial is reported in the paper. General conclusions and limits of the study: Clonal expansion of both CD4+ and CD8+ blood T cells was observed from baseline to week 6 at doses 0.1 to 3.0 mg/kg. After ivuxolimab, expanded clones were on average more numerous among CD8+ T cells than among CD4+ T cells. Antigen specificity was not determined for the clonally expanded peripheral T cells. Low levels of normalized T-cell clonal expansion were also seen in some patients who did not respond. Partial responders in the 0.1-3.0 mg/kg groups had among the lowest normalized peripheral clonal expansion, especially among CD8+ T cells.

The trial excluded patients who had a history of autoimmune disease or who were on systemic immunosuppression. Peripheral blood for TCR sequencing was collected from all dose cohorts at baseline, on cycle 4 day 1, and on cycle 7 day 1. Samples were obtained from an open-label, multicenter, first-in-human phase I dose-escalation trial of ivuxolimab. The trial enrolled adults with locally advanced or metastatic head and neck squamous cell, hepatocellular, melanoma or renal cell carcinoma. CD4+ and CD8+ T cells were sorted separately from peripheral blood before TCR sequencing. For sequencing of the TCRbeta CDR3 region, genomic DNA was extracted from the sorted cells. The immunoSEQ Assay was used to sequence the TCRbeta CDR3 regions. In TCRdb, the immuneACCESS table is reduced to in-frame sequences with V and J assigned. These tables do not hold every clone; where another copy was compared, an unresolved V gene accounts for under half, and the others remain unexplained. The sample yields approximately 59,000 clones; over 70% were counted once. Around 2.1% of the sample is held by the ten biggest clonotypes.

As concerns this clone: Which antigen it targets is not known. Per-base qualities were not stored, and no clone one base away is much larger.

The CDR3 sequence holds 14 residues, the cysteine and phenylalanine included. Kept here is only the CDR3 DNA, which spans 42 bases and is read in frame from base 1. Trimming at the junction amounts to 5 bases on V and 4 bases on J, and the germline ends lie 14 bases apart. Looking up the germline V gene yields CDR1 MDHEN and CDR2 SYDVKM. The chain uses TRBV28 and TRBJ1-2; no D gene call is confident. The sequenced sample was CD4+ or CD8+ T cells sorted from blood, obtained in a trial of the OX40 agonist ivuxolimab. The TCR comes from an adult with an advanced solid tumor such as melanoma, head and neck, liver or kidney cancer. DNA sequence: TGTGCCAGCAGTCCCCGCCCCCGGGCCTATGGCTACACCTTC. This yields the protein CASSPRPRAYGYTF.